This TCR beta chain was sequenced in a study of blood T cell repertoires in COVID-19. Study-wide context: The origin of the acute and convalescent COVID-19 samples was the United States, Italy and Spain. T cells, B-cell-depleted T cells, or PBMCs supplied cDNA or gDNA.

Germline V gene lookup returns CDR1 SGHRS and CDR2 YFSETQ. The CDR3 length is 18 residues. V dropped 0 bases and J dropped 0; count of bases not matched to a gene: 4. In the authors' methods: Reference gene primer amplification in the assay estimated nucleated cell counts. Clones were read by immunoSEQ multiplex PCR, and TCRdb kept only the in-frame ones, dropping some. The V and J calls and clone size were taken over from that table, and D and trimming were inferred from the DNA. The table has some 290,000 clones, over 65% seen once. The sample holds one count of this clone. This TCR was recovered from a man in his fifties or sixties who had recovered from COVID-19. Sequencing input: peripheral blood. This chain joins TRBV5-1 and TRBJ2-2; 11 bases match TRBD2. CDR3 DNA sequence: TGCGCCAGCAGCTTGGCCGGACTAGCGGGTGCGAACACCGGGGAGCTGTTTTTT. Its translation: CASSLAGLAGANTGELFF.